Each of the 20 T cell receptor beta chains below was sequenced from the same sample in a study of CD8 T cells in Susac syndrome. RNA in amounts of roughly 0.5 to 1 ug was reverse transcribed with random hexamers. One entry per CDR3 protein results from TCRdb running MiXCR on the immunoSEQ multiplex PCR reads. The data show 150,000 to 200,000 distinct CDR3 sequences, with roughly nine tenths seen just once and roughly 0.087% held by the top ten. Sequencing was carried out using CD4+ T cells from PBMCs. These receptors all stem from a human donor with Susac syndrome.

The chain is built from TRBV7-3 and TRBJ2-1; the match to TRBD2 covers 8 bases. The CDR3 extends over 14 amino acids. Germline CDR1 reads SGHTA; CDR2 reads FQGTGA. The trim removed 3 bases at V and 5 bases at J, leaving 3 bases unmatched. Written as DNA, the CDR3 is TGTGCCAGCAGCTTTAGCGGGACGAACAATGAGCAGTTCTTC. As protein: CASSFSGTNNEQFF.

This clonotype has a single count. The chain combines TRBV4-2 with TRBJ1-3; tentative D call: TRBD1 (5 bases). Germline CDR1 LGHNA, CDR2 YNFKEQ. V lost 0 bases to trimming and J lost 2 bases, with 8 bases between them. The CDR3 covers 15 residues. The CDR3 sequence is CASSQDGGTGNTIYF. The DNA of the CDR3 is TGTGCCAGCAGCCAAGATGGGGGGACTGGAAACACCATATATTTT.

V usage is TRBV20-1 and J usage is TRBJ2-1; a weak D match, TRBD2 (6 bases). V was cut by 3 bases and J by 5 bases, with 14 bases left in between. This CDR3 is built from 14 residues. Germline V gives CDR1 DFQATT, CDR2 SNEGSKA (reference sequence). The DNA for the CDR3 is TGCAGTGCTAGTTCGGGACTGGGCCACAATGAGCAGTTCTTC. It codes for CSASSGLGHNEQFF.

This chain uses TRBV9 with TRBJ2-3, with TRBD2 identical over 8 bases. The CDR3 loop spans 15 amino acids. Germline V gene sequence: CDR1 SGDLS, CDR2 YYNGEE. V was pared by 4 bases and J by 3 bases, with 7 bases of the junction left unmatched. CDR3 nucleotide sequence: TGTGCCAGCAGCCCGACGGGACTAGATACAGATACGCAGTATTTT. Its translation: CASSPTGLDTDTQYF.

The rearrangement joins TRBV5-1 to TRBJ2-5, with 8 bases that match TRBD1. The CDR3 extends over 14 amino acids. V lost 4 bases to trimming and J lost 9 bases; unmatched junction nucleotides: 11. CDR1 SGHRS and CDR2 YFSETQ come from the germline V gene. The CDR3 nucleotides read TGCGCCAGCAGCCCGGGACAGGAGATGGGGGCCCAGTACTTC. It encodes CASSPGQEMGAQYF.

V is TRBV20-1 and J is TRBJ1-5; D remains unclear. Germline V CDR1 and CDR2: DFQATT, SNEGSKA (reference sequence). The CDR3 totals 14 residues. Trimming pared 1 base from V and 6 bases from J, leaving 13 bases between. This chain's CDR3 is CSARGVEGRQPQHF. The CDR3 nucleotides are TGCAGTGCTAGAGGGGTGGAAGGGCGTCAGCCCCAGCATTTT.

This clonotype is a singleton in its sample. V and J are TRBV29-1 and TRBJ1-1, with 7 bases that match TRBD1. The CDR3 spans 14 residues. After removal of 3 bases from V and 8 bases from J, the junction contained 12 bases not matched to a gene. Germline-derived CDR1 and CDR2 are SQVTM and ANQGSEA. The CDR3, as DNA: TGCAGCGTTGACCCAGGACAGGCCGGGAACGAAGCTTTCTTT. Its translation is CSVDPGQAGNEAFF.

Points on this clonotype: Compared with germline, one end of the junction differs, possibly owing to a read error. V usage is TRBV4-1 and J usage is TRBJ1-4, with 7 bases identical to TRBD1. The CDR3 spans 18 residues. Germline CDR1 and CDR2: MGHRA and YSYEKL. The CDR3 coding sequence is TGCGCCAGCAACCAAGCCTTACAGGGGCGAGCAACTAATGAAAAACTGTTTTTT. Protein product: CASNQALQGRATNEKLFF.

This clonotype was recorded only once. The chain links TRBV3-1 to TRBJ1-1; D ambiguous. The length of the CDR3 is 16 residues. V lost 2 bases to trimming and J lost 1 base, with 14 bases between them. The germline gives CDR1 LGHDT, CDR2 YNNKEL (reference sequence). CDR3 amino acids: CASSQLLSAPNTEAFF. CDR3 bases: TGTGCCAGCAGCCAACTCCTATCCGCACCGAACACTGAAGCTTTCTTT.

This chain links TRBV14 with TRBJ1-5; no clear D gene. In germline, CDR1 is SGHDN, CDR2 FVKESK. Trimming stripped 5 bases from V and 0 bases from J, with 23 bases between. This CDR3 comprises 19 residues. CDR3 amino acids: CASSSDPNPRLYSNQPQHF. As DNA, the CDR3 is TGTGCCAGCAGCTCGGACCCGAACCCCCGGCTATATAGCAATCAGCCCCAGCATTTT.

The V gene is TRBV27, the J gene TRBJ2-1; 8 nucleotides match TRBD2. The J segment lost 0 bases and the V segment lost 6 bases, leaving 4 bases of the junction unmatched. The V gene's germline CDR1 is MNHEY and CDR2 SMNVEV (reference sequence). The CDR3 is made up of 15 amino acids. The CDR3 reads CASRPGGSSYNEQFF. In nucleotides, the CDR3 is TGTGCCAGCAGACCGGGAGGGAGCTCCTACAATGAGCAGTTCTTC.

The rearrangement joins TRBV5-1 to TRBJ1-3, with 7 positions matching TRBD1. Germline values: CDR1 SGHRS, CDR2 YFSETQ. V lost 4 bases, J lost 4 bases, and 11 bases stayed unmatched. The CDR3 totals 16 residues. CDR3 nucleotide sequence: TGCGCCAGCAGCCCGAACCTCGGGACAGACGGAAACACCATATATTTT. This gives the protein CASSPNLGTDGNTIYF.

This clonotype was seen a single time. The CDR3 coding sequence is TGTGCCAGCAAGAGGAGCCCCACTGAAGCTTTCTTT. It codes for CASKRSPTEAFF. The rearrangement links TRBV2 to TRBJ1-1; D ambiguous. The V gene lost 7 bases and the J gene lost 4 bases, with 10 bases spanning the gap. Looked up from germline, CDR1 is SNHLY and CDR2 is FYNNEI. The CDR3 covers 12 residues.

The rearrangement links TRBV6-5 to TRBJ1-2; no clear D gene. With 0 bases removed from V and 3 bases from J, the gap between germline ends came to 11 bases. CDR3 size: 15 residues. CDR1 MNHEY and CDR2 SVGAGI come from the germline V gene. The CDR3 region has the DNA TGTGCCAGCAGTTACTCGTTTGCCGGGGACTATGGCTACACCTTC. This codes for CASSYSFAGDYGYTF.

This clonotype was counted once. The chain is built from TRBV27 and TRBJ1-2; weak D call: TRBD1 (6 bases). Trimming took 4 bases from V and 4 from J, leaving 13 bases between them. The CDR3 runs to 14 residues. Germline V gene data show CDR1 as MNHEY and CDR2 as SMNVEV (reference sequence). The CDR3 DNA sequence: TGTGCCAGCAGTTCAGGGGCGGGGGGCTATGGCTACACCTTC. Protein sequence: CASSSGAGGYGYTF.

The V and J genes are TRBV4-2 and TRBJ1-2; 8 bases are shared with TRBD1. CDR1 is LGHNA, CDR2 YNFKEQ, per germline. There are 13 residues in the CDR3. J was trimmed by 8 bases and V by 3 bases; bases with no gene match: 5. For the CDR3, the DNA is TGTGCCAGCAGCCAGGTAGACAGGGGAGGCTACACCTTC. Protein sequence: CASSQVDRGGYTF.

This chain connects TRBV18 to TRBJ2-2; D ambiguous. With 3 bases removed from V and 5 bases from J, the gap between germline ends came to 4 bases. This CDR3 spans 12 amino acids. Germline loops: CDR1 KGHSH, CDR2 LQKENI. The CDR3 is CASSPKTGELFF. The CDR3 DNA reads as TGTGCCAGCTCACCTAAGACCGGGGAGCTGTTTTTT.

The V and J genes are TRBV30 and TRBJ2-3; D is uncertain. CDR1 is GTSNPN and CDR2 is SVGIG in the germline V gene (reference sequence). CDR3 length: 13 amino acids. V shed 0 bases and J shed 0 bases, with 4 bases lying between them. Here the CDR3 DNA reads TGTGCCTGGAGTGTACAGAGCACAGATACGCAGTATTTT. It translates to CAWSVQSTDTQYF.

This rearrangement joins TRBV2 to TRBJ2-5; 10 bases agree with TRBD2. The J segment lost 4 bases and the V segment lost 1 base, leaving 3 bases of the junction unmatched. The CDR3 spans 15 residues. The germline V gene has CDR1 SNHLY and CDR2 FYNNEI. CDR3 sequence reads: CASSEEAGGLETQYF. The CDR3 DNA reads TGTGCCAGCAGTGAAGAAGCGGGAGGGTTAGAGACCCAGTACTTC.

The chain is built from TRBV10-3 and TRBJ1-2; the match to TRBD1 covers 11 bases. J gave up 12 bases and V 2 bases, and 14 bases lay outside the gene matches. Germline CDR1 and CDR2: ENHRY and SYGVKD. The CDR3 has 16 residues. Here the CDR3 reads CAISEDPPGQGGINTF. The CDR3 region has the DNA TGTGCCATCAGTGAGGACCCTCCGGGACAGGGGGGGATCAACACCTTC.